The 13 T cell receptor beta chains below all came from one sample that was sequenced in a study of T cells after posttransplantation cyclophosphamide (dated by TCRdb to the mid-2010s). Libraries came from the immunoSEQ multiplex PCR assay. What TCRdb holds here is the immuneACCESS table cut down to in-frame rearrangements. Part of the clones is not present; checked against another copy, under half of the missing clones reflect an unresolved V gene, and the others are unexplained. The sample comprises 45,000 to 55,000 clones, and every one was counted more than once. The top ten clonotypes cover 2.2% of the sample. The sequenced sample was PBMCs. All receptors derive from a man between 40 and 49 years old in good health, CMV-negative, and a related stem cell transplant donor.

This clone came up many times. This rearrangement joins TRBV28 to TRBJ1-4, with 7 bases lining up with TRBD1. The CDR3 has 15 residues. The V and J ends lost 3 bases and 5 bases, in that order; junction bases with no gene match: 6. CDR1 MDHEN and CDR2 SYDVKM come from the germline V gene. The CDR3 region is CASSFPTGNNEKLFF. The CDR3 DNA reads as TGTGCCAGCAGTTTTCCGACAGGGAACAATGAAAAACTGTTTTTT.

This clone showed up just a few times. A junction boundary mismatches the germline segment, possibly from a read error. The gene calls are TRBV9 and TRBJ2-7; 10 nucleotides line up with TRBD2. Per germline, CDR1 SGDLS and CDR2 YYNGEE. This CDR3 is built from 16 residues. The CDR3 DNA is TGTGCCAGCAGCGCAACGGGACTAGCGCCCTCCTACGAGCAGCACTTC. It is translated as CASSATGLAPSYEQHF.

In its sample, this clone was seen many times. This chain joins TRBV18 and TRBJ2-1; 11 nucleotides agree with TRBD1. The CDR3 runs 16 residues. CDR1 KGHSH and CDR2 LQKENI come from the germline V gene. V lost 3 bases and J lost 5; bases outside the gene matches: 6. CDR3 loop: CASSPPGQGVDNEQFF. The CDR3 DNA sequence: TGTGCCAGCTCACCTCCGGGACAGGGGGTCGACAATGAGCAGTTCTTC.

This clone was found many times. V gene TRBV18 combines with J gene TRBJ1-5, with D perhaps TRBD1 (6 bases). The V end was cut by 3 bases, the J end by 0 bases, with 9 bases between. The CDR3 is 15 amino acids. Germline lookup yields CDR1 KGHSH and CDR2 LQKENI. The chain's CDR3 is CASSPEQGSNQPQHF. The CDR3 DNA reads TGTGCCAGCTCACCGGAACAGGGTAGCAATCAGCCCCAGCATTTT.

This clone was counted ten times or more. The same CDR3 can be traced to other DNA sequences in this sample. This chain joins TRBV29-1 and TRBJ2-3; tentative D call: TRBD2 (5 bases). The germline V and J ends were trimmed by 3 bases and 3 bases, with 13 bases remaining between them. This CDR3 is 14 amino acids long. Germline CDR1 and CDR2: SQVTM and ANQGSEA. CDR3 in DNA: TGCAGCGTTGAGGCAGGTTCGGGGACAGATACGCAGTATTTT. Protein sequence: CSVEAGSGTDTQYF.

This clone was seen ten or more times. The CDR3 DNA sequence: TGTGCCAGCAGCTTTACTAGCGGGGATTACAATGAGCAGTTCTTC. The encoded protein is CASSFTSGDYNEQFF. The chain links TRBV7-2 to TRBJ2-1, with 10 bases identical to TRBD2. The CDR3 length is 15 residues. The V gene end was trimmed by 3 bases and the J gene end by 4 bases; junction bases not matched to a gene: 3. Germline values: CDR1 SGHTA, CDR2 FQGNSA. Filled out from reference TRBV7-2 and TRBJ2-1, the complete variable domain reads GAGVSQSPSNKVTEKGKDVELRCDPISGHTALYWYRQSLGQGLEFLIYFQGNSAPDKSGLPSDRFSAERTGGSVSTLTIQRTQQEDSAVYLCASSFTSGDYNEQFFGPGTRLTVL.

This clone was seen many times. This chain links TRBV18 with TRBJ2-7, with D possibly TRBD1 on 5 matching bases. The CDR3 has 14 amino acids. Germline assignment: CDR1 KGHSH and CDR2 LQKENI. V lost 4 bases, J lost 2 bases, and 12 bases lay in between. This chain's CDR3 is CASSRSGRAYEQYF. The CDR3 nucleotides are TGTGCCAGCTCACGATCGGGCAGGGCCTACGAGCAGTACTTC. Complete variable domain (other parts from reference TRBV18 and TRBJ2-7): NAGVMQNPRHLVRRRGQEARLRCSPMKGHSHVYWYRQLPEEGLKFMVYLQKENIIDESGMPKERFSAEFPKEGPSILRIQQVVRGDSAAYFCASSRSGRAYEQYFGPGTRLTVT.

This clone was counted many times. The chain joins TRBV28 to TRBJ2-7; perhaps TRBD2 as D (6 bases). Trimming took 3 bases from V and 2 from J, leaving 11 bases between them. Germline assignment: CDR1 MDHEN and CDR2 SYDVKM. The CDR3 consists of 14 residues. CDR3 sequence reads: CASSFGGRPYEQYF. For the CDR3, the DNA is TGTGCCAGCAGTTTTGGAGGGAGGCCCTACGAGCAGTACTTC. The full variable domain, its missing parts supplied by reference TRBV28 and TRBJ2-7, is DVKVTQSSRYLVKRTGEKVFLECVQDMDHENMFWYRQDPGLGLRLIYFSYDVKMKEKGDIPEGYSVSREKKERFSLILESASTNQTSMYLCASSFGGRPYEQYFGPGTRLTVT.

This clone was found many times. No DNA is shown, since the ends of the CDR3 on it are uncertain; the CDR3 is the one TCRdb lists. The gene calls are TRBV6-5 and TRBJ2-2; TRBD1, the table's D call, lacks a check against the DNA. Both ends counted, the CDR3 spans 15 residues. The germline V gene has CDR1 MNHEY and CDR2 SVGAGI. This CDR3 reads CASSSSDRGTGELFF.

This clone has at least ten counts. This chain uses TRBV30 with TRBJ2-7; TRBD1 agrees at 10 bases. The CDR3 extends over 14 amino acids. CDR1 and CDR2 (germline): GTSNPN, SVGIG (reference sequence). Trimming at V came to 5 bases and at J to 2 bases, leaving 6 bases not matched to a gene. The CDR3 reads CAWSPGQGAYEQYF. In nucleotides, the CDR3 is TGTGCCTGGTCCCCCGGACAGGGGGCCTACGAGCAGTACTTC.

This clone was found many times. The CDR3 nucleotides read TGTGCCAGCAGTTTATGGGGACAGGGAGAGGGAGAGACCCAGTACTTC. Amino acid sequence: CASSLWGQGEGETQYF. The chain uses TRBV28 and TRBJ2-5; 9 nucleotides agree with TRBD1. The CDR3 covers 16 residues. J lost 4 bases, V lost 0 bases, and 6 bases had no gene match. The V gene's germline CDR1 is MDHEN and CDR2 SYDVKM.

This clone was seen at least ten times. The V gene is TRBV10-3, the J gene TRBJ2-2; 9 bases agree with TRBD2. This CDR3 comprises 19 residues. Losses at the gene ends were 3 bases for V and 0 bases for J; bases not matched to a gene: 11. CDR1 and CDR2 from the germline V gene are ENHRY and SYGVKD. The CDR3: CAISDWTSVTDANTGELFF. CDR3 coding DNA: TGTGCCATCAGTGATTGGACTAGCGTGACCGACGCGAACACCGGGGAGCTGTTTTTT.

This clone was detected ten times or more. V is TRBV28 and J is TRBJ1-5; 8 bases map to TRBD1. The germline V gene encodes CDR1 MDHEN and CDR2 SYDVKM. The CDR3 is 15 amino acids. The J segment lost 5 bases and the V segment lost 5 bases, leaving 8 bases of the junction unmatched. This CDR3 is CASSPDRGGYQPQHF. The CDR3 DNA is TGTGCCAGCAGTCCTGACAGGGGCGGGTATCAGCCCCAGCATTTT.